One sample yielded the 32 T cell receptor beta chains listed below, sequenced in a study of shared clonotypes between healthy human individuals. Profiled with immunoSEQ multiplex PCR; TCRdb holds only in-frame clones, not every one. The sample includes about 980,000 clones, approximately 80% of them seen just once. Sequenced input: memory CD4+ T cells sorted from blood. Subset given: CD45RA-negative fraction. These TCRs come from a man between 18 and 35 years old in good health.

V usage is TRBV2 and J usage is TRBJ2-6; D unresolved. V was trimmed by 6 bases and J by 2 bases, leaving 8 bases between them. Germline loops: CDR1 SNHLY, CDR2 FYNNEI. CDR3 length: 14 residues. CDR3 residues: CASRTAPGANVLTF. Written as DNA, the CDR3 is TGTGCCAGCAGGACTGCTCCTGGGGCCAACGTCCTGACTTTC.

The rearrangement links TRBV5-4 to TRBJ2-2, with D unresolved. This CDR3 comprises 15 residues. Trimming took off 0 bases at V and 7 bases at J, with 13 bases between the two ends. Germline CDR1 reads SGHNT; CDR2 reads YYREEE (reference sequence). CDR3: CASSLARGNHGELFF. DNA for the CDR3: TGTGCCAGCAGCTTGGCAAGAGGAAATCACGGGGAGCTGTTTTTT.

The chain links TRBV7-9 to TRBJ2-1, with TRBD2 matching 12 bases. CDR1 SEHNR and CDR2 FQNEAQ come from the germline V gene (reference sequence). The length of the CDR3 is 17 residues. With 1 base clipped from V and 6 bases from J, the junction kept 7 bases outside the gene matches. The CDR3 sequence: CASSLVGLAGLGNEQFF. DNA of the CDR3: TGTGCCAGCAGCTTAGTCGGACTAGCGGGATTGGGCAATGAGCAGTTCTTC.

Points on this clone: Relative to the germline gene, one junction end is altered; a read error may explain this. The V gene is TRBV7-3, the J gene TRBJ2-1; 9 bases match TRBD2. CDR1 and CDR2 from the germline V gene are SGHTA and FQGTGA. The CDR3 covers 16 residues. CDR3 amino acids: CAGSLVAGAMYNEQFF. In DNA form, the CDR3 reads TGTGCCGGCAGCTTGGTAGCGGGGGCCATGTACAATGAGCAGTTCTTC.

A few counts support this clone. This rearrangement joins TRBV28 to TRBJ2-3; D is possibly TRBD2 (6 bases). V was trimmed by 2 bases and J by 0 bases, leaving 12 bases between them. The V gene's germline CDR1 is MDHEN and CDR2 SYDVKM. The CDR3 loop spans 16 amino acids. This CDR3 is CASSLGGGGSTDTQYF. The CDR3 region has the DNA TGTGCCAGCAGTTTAGGTGGTGGGGGGAGCACAGATACGCAGTATTTT.

The CDR3 region has the DNA TGTGCCTGGAGTGTACTGGGGAGTTATAATTCACCCCTCCACTTT. This translates into CAWSVLGSYNSPLHF. The chain combines TRBV30 with TRBJ1-6; unclear D gene. The CDR3 is 15 residues long. With 0 bases removed from V and 4 bases from J, the gap between germline ends came to 10 bases. Germline V gives CDR1 GTSNPN, CDR2 SVGIG (reference sequence).

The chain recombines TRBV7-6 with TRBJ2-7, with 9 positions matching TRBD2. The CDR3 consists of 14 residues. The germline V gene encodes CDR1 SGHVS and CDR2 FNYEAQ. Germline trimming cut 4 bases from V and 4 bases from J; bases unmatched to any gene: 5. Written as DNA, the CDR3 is TGTGCCAGCAGCTCAAACGCGGGAGGGTACGAGCAGTACTTC. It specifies CASSSNAGGYEQYF.

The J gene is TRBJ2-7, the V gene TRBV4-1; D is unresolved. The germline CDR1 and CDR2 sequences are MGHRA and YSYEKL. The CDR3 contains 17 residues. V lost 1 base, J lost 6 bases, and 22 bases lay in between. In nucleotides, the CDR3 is TGCGCCAGCAGCCAAGGGGATAGCTTTACCTCGCGAGGCGAGCAGTACTTC. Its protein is CASSQGDSFTSRGEQYF.

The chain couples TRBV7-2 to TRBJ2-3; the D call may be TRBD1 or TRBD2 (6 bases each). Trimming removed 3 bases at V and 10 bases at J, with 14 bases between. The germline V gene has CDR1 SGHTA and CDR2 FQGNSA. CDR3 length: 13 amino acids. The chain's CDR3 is CASSLRGVDPQYF. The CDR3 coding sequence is TGTGCCAGCAGCTTGAGGGGGGTGGATCCGCAGTATTTT.

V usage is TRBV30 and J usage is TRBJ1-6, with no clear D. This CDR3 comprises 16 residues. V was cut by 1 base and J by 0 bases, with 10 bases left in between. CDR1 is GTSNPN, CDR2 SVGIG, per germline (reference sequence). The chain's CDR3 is CAWSGLTSSYNSPLHF. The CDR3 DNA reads TGTGCCTGGAGTGGACTGACTAGCTCCTATAATTCACCCCTCCACTTT.

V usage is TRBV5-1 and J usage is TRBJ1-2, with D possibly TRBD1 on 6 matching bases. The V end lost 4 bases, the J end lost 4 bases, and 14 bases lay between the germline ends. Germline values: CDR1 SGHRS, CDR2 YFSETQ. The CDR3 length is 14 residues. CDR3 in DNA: TGCGCCAGCAGCCCGCGGGACACGTCCTATGGCTACACCTTC. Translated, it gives CASSPRDTSYGYTF.

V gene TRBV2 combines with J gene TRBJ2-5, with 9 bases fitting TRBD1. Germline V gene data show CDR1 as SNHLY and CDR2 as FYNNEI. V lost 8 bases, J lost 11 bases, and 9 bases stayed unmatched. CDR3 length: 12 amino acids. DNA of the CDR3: TGTGCCAGCCGGGGACAGGGAGGTGCGCAGTACTTC. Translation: CASRGQGGAQYF.

CDR3 in amino acids: CASSLSLTGHYEQYF. The CDR3 DNA reads as TGTGCCAGCAGTTTATCTTTGACGGGCCACTACGAGCAGTACTTC. V usage is TRBV28 and J usage is TRBJ2-7, with D hard to call. The CDR3 totals 15 residues. The V gene lost 1 base and the J gene lost 3 bases, with 13 bases spanning the gap. The germline V gene has CDR1 MDHEN and CDR2 SYDVKM.

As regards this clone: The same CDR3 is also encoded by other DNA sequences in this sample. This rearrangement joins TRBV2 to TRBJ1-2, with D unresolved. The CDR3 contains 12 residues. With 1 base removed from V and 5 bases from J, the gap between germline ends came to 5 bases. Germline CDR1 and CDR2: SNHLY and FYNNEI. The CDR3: CASSEGGYGYTF. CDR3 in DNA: TGTGCCAGCAGTGAAGGAGGATATGGCTACACCTTC.

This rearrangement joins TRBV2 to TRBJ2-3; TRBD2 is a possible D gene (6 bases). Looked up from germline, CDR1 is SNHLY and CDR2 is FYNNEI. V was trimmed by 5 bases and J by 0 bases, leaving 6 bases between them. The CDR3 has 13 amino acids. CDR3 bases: TGTGCCAGCAGTCGGGGGAGCACAGATACGCAGTATTTT. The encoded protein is CASSRGSTDTQYF.

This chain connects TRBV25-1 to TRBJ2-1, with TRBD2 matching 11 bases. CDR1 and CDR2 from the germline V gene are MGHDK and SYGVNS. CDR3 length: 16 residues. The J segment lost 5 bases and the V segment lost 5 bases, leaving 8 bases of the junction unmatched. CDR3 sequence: CASSSRETSGNNEQFF. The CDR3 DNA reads TGTGCCAGCAGTTCCCGCGAGACTAGCGGGAACAATGAGCAGTTCTTC. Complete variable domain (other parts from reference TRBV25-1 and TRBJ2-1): EADIYQTPRYLVIGTGKKITLECSQTMGHDKMYWYQQDPGMELHLIHYSYGVNSTEKGDLSSESTVSRIRTEHFPLTLESARPSHTSQYLCASSSRETSGNNEQFFGPGTRLTVL.

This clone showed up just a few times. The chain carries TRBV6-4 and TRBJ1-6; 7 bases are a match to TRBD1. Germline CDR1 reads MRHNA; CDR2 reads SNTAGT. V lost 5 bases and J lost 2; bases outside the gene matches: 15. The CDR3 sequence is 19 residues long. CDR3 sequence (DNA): TGTGCCAGCAGTAGAGATCACAGGGGCGGGCGGACCTATAATTCACCCCTCCACTTT. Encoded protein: CASSRDHRGGRTYNSPLHF.

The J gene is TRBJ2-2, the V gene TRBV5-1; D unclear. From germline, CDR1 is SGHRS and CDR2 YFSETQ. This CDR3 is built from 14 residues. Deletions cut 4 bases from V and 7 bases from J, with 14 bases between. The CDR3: CASSPDGQVGELFF. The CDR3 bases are TGCGCCAGCAGCCCAGACGGGCAGGTCGGGGAGCTGTTTTTT.

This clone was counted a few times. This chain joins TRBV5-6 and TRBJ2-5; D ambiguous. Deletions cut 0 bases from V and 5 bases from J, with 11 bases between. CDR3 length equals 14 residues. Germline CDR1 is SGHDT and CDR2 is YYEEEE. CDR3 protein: CASSLGLTRETQYF. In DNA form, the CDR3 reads TGTGCCAGCAGCTTGGGGCTAACCCGGGAGACCCAGTACTTC. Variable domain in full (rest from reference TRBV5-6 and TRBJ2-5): DAGVTQSPTHLIKTRGQQVTLRCSPKSGHDTVSWYQQALGQGPQFIFQYYEEEERQRGNFPDRFSGHQFPNYSSELNVNALLLGDSALYLCASSLGLTRETQYFGPGTRLLVL.

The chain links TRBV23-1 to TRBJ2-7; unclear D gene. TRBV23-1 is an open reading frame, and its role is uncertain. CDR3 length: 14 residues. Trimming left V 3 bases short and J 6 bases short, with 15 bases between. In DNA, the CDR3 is TGCGCCAGCAGTCAGGGCAGTATGGTGGTCGAGCAGTACTTC. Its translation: CASSQGSMVVEQYF.

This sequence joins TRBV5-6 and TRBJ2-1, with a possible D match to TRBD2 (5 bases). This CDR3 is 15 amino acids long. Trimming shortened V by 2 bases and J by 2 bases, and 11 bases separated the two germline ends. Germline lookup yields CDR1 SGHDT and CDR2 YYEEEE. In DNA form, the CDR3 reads TGTGCCAGCAGCTTTGACACTAGTCCCTACAATGAGCAGTTCTTC. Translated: CASSFDTSPYNEQFF.

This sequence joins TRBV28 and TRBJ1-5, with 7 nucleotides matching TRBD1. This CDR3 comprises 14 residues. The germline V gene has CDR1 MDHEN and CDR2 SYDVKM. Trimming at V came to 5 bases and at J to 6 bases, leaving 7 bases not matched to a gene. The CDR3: CASSQDRVSQPQHF. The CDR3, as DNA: TGTGCCAGCAGTCAAGACAGGGTCAGTCAGCCCCAGCATTTT.

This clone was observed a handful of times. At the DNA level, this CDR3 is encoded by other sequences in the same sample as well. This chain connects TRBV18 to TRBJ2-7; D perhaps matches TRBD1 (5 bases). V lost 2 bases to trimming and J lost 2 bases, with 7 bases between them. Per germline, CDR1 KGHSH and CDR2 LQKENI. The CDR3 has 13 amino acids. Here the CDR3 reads CASSPGAPYEQYF. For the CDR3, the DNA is TGTGCCAGCTCACCAGGGGCACCCTACGAGCAGTACTTC.

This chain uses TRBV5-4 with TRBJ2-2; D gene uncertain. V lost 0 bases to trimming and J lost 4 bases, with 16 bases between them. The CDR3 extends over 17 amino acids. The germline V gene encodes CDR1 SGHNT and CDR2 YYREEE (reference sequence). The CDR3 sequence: CASSLGSLVVSTGELFF. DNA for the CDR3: TGTGCCAGCAGCTTGGGGAGTTTGGTCGTTTCCACCGGGGAGCTGTTTTTT.

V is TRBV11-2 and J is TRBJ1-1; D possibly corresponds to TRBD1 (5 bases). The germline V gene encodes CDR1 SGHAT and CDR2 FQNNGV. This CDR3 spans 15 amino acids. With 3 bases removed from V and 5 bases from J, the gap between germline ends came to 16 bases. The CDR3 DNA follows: TGTGCCAGCAGCTTTACTCTGATATCAGGGACTGAAGCTTTCTTT. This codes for CASSFTLISGTEAFF.

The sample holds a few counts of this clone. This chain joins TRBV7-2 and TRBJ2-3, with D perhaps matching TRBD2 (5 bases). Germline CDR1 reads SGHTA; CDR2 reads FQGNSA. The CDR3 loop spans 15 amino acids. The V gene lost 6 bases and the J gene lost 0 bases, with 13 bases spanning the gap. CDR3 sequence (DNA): TGTGCCAGCAGTTCCCAGCGGCGAAGCACAGATACGCAGTATTTT. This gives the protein CASSSQRRSTDTQYF.

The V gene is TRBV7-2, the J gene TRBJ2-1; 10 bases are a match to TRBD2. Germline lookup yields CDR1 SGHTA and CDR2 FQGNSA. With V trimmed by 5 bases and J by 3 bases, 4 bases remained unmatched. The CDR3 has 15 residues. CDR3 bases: TGTGCCAGCAGCCAGAGCGGGAGGGACTACAATGAGCAGTTCTTC. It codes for CASSQSGRDYNEQFF.

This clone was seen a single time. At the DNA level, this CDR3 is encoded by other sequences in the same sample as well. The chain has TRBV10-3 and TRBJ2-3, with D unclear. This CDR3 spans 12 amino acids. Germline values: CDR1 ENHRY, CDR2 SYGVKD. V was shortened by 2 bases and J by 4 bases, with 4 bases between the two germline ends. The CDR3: CAISEVADTQYF. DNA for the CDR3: TGTGCCATCAGTGAGGTCGCAGATACGCAGTATTTT.

DNA for the CDR3: TGTGCCAGCTCACCACTCCAGACGAACACCGGGGAGCTGTTTTTT. It specifies CASSPLQTNTGELFF. This chain uses TRBV18 with TRBJ2-2; D remains ambiguous. V shed 1 base and J shed 0 bases, with 6 bases lying between them. CDR3 length equals 15 residues. Per germline, CDR1 KGHSH and CDR2 LQKENI.

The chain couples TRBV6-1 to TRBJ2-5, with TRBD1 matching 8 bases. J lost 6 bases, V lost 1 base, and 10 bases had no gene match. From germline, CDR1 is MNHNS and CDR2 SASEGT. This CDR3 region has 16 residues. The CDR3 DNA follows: TGTGCCAGCAGTGAAGGAGGAACAGGGGGGAAGAAGACCCAGTACTTC. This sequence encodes CASSEGGTGGKKTQYF.

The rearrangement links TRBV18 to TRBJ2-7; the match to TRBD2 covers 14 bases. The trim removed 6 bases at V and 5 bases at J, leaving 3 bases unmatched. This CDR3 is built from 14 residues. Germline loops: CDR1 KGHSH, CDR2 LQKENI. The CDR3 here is CASSGLAGEDEQYF. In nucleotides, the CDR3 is TGTGCCAGCTCGGGACTAGCGGGAGAGGACGAGCAGTACTTC.

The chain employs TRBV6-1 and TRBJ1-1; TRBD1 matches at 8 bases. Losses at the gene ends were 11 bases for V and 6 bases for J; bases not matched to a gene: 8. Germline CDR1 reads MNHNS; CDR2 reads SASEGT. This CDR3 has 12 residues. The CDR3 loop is CAEGTTGAEAFF. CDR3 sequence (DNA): TGTGCCGAGGGCACGACAGGGGCTGAAGCTTTCTTT.